What follows is one T cell receptor beta chain and its context. The antigen it binds to is not known. Qualities for individual bases were not recorded, and no much larger clone is one base off. The sample originates from a study of blood T cells in healthy people across ages (dated by TCRdb to 2015 to 2017). Background for the entire study: In model experiments, roughly one uniquely barcoded TCR beta cDNA molecule per two T cells was captured by template switching. The study measured age-related changes in TCR beta repertoire diversity using deep sequencing normalized with unique cDNA molecular identifiers. The donors were divided into four age groups: young (average about 16 years), middle-aged (about 39), aged (around 59) and long-lived (roughly 82). To avoid experimental bias, donors of different ages were distributed randomly across sequencing lanes. Using the same blood draw, the study looked at two additional independent replicas of 1 million unique cDNA reads for two donors, one aged 18 to 30 and the other aged 80 or older. The investigation overall reported the following: Total diversity estimates from one million sequenced T cells were considered lower bounds and underestimates. Donor CMV infection status was unknown, potentially confounding age-related changes in expanded clonotypes. The long-lived group showed more naive CD4+ T cells, fewer expanded clones and increased TCR diversity than the aged group, suggesting age selection. Since profiling was done on bulk unsorted PBMCs, naive and antigen-experienced compartments could not be conclusively compared. Observed TCR beta diversity per million T cells fell roughly linearly with age, and a significant reduction was already apparent by age roughly 41. The percentage of naive T cells measured by flow cytometry correlated strongly with observed TCR beta diversity.

Sequences LGHNA (CDR1) and YSLEER (CDR2) are obtained from the germline V gene. Measured from the cysteine to the phenylalanine, the CDR3 is 13 residues long. The kept DNA is CDR3 alone, 39 bases in frame from the first base. V gives up 5 bases and J gives up 1 base, and the segment between their germline ends measures 8 bases. The library was prepared using 5' RACE. Instrument on record: Illumina HiSeq 2500. A second PCR of roughly 7 to 11 cycles was performed with a sample-barcoded 5' primer and a J-beta primer mix. A template-switch 5' adaptor carrying 12 random nucleotides introduced a unique molecular identifier onto each TCR beta cDNA molecule. Each sample yielded at least 3 million CDR3-containing paired-end reads. All of the RNA was converted into first-strand cDNA using the Mint cDNA synthesis kit, with a TRBC-specific oligonucleotide serving as the primer. After uracil-DNA glycosylase treatment, a first 18-cycle PCR used universal primers M1SS and BC2_uni_R on all cDNA. The authors processed their data as follows. Each sample was normalized by randomly selecting 1 million high-quality reads, each carrying a distinct molecular identifier. Reads sharing molecular identifiers were discarded rather than binned into consensus sequences. MiTCR, with a Q25 quality threshold and the strictest error-elimination algorithm, was used for CDR3 identification, clonotype clustering and error correction. A nonparametric unseen species model with Euler transformation was used to estimate lower-bound total TCR beta diversity. The public reads were quality trimmed at Q25 with fastp and then assembled into clones with MiXCR by TCRdb, keeping productive beta chains. Merged by CDR3 protein, the rows form single entries marked with the most common genes and DNA. The V and J calls follow TCRdb's processing rather than the paper's. Recorded for this sample are 1 million to 1.2 million distinct CDR3 sequences; less than 45% of them occurred a single time. The ten biggest clones cover less than 15% of the sample.

The roughly 39 donors, aged 6 to 90 years, were systemically healthy Caucasian individuals from Russia. Approximately 10 milliliters of peripheral blood were collected from each donor into EDTA-treated Vacutainer tubes. Ficoll-Paque density-gradient centrifugation was used to isolate PBMCs, with at least 6.5 million per sample. Trizol reagent was used to extract total RNA from PBMCs, with at least 5 micrograms per sample. For every donor, flow cytometry on a PBMC aliquot measured the percentage of naive CD45RAhigh/CD27high T cells. Sequencing input: blood. The sequence is built from TRBV4-3 and TRBJ1-2; matching of 5 bases hints at TRBD1 as the D gene. This receptor was identified in a man aged 18 to 35 in good health. The CDR3 protein sequence reads: CASSKTDNYGYTF. The nucleotide sequence is given as TGCGCCAGCAGCAAGACAGATAACTATGGCTACACCTTC.